A selection of T cell receptor beta chains follows, all from one sample in a study of blood T cell repertoires in COVID-19. The protocol was immunoSEQ multiplex PCR, while the TCRdb copy is restricted to in-frame clones and leaves out a portion. The sample has about 50,000 clones; approximately 89% are singletons. Specimen: peripheral blood. Receptor source: a man aged 55 to 70 with acute or convalescent COVID-19. The CDR3 runs from the conserved cysteine through the conserved F or W. Fields, in order: CDR3 length, J gene, clone size, D gene, V gene, CDR3 DNA, CDR3 protein. D genes are given only for firm matches. Only part of the rows carry a size: once, few, many, or a class if the clone is expanded.

>17|TRBJ2-2|NA|NA|TRBV7-9
TGTGCCAGCAGCCCAGAAGTCCTGGCGGCGAACACCGGGGAGCTGTTTTTT
CASSPEVLAANTGELFF
>15|TRBJ2-7|NA|NA|TRBV21-1
TGTGCCAGCAGCAAAGGGTGGGGGGGCTCCTACGAGCAGTACTTC
CASSKGWGGSYEQYF
>16|TRBJ1-6|NA|TRBD1|TRBV4-1
TGCGCCAGCAGCCAAGATTTCGACAGGGGATGGTCACCCCTCCACTTT
CASSQDFDRGWSPLHF
>15|TRBJ2-7|NA|TRBD1|TRBV5-1
TGCGCCAGCAGCGAGTGGACAGGGGTAACCTACGAGCAGTACTTC
CASSEWTGVTYEQYF
>12|TRBJ1-2|NA|NA|TRBV12-3/TRBV12-4
TGTGCCAGCAGTCCGATTCAGGGGCCCTACACCTTC
CASSPIQGPYTF
>19|TRBJ2-1|once|NA|TRBV7-8
TGTGCCAGCAGCTTAGGTTTTCTGGGCCAGGGCAATTCCAACAATGAGCAGTTCTTC
CASSLGFLGQGNSNNEQFF
>13|TRBJ2-5|NA|NA|TRBV5-4
TGTGCCAGCAGCTCGACTGGGGCAGAGACCCAGTACTTC
CASSSTGAETQYF
>19|TRBJ1-2|NA|NA|TRBV19
TGTGCCAGTAGCATAAGAGCCCAAGGGAGACACCAAGCTAACTATGGCTACACCTTC
CASSIRAQGRHQANYGYTF
>14|TRBJ2-7|many|TRBD1|TRBV28
TGTGCCAGCAGTGAGCAGACAGGGAGTTACGAGCAGTACTTC
CASSEQTGSYEQYF
>13|TRBJ1-6|NA|NA|TRBV6-5
TGTGCCATAGCCGTTACTAATAATTCACCCCTCCACTTT
CAIAVTNNSPLHF
>19|TRBJ2-1|NA|TRBD2|TRBV6-2/TRBV6-3
TGTGCCAGCAGTTACGAGGGGGAGGTAGCGGGAGGATCCTACAATGAGCAGTTCTTC
CASSYEGEVAGGSYNEQFF
>16|TRBJ2-7|NA|TRBD2|TRBV7-3
TGTGCCAGCAGCCTGACTGGACTAGCGGGAGCTGGGGAGCAGTACTTC
CASSLTGLAGAGEQYF
>15|TRBJ2-3|NA|NA|TRBV5-1
TGCGCCAGCAGCTTGATGGAGGCTGGGGCAGATACGCAGTATTTT
CASSLMEAGADTQYF
>12|TRBJ2-7|NA|TRBD1|TRBV2
TGTGCCAGCAGGGCGACAGGGTTCGAGCAGTACTTC
CASRATGFEQYF
>12|TRBJ1-1|NA|NA|TRBV3-1/TRBV3-2
TGTGCCAGCAGCCAGAAGACCCAGACAATCTTCTTT
CASSQKTQTIFF
>18|TRBJ1-5|NA|TRBD1|TRBV5-1
TGCGCCAGCAGCTTGAATTCGGCTTCCGGGACAGGCAATCAGCCCCAGCATTTT
CASSLNSASGTGNQPQHF
>16|TRBJ1-4|NA|TRBD1|TRBV7-9
TGTGCCAGCAGCATGACGACAGGGGCGATGGGCGAAAAACTGTTTTTT
CASSMTTGAMGEKLFF
>16|TRBJ2-4|NA|TRBD1|TRBV29-1
TGCAGCGCCCGAGGGGGACAGGGGCTAGCCAAAAACATTCAGTACTTC
CSARGGQGLAKNIQYF
>14|TRBJ1-1|NA|NA|TRBV29-1
TGCAGCGTTTACGGTACGAAGGCGGGGACTGAAGCTTTCTTT
CSVYGTKAGTEAFF
>16|TRBJ1-3|NA|NA|TRBV2
TGTGCCAGCAGGAGAACTTTCTATTCCTCTGGAAACACCATATATTTT
CASRRTFYSSGNTIYF
>17|TRBJ1-1|few|TRBD1|TRBV19
TGTGCCAGTAGCCTAATCCGAGGACAGGGGGCGAGCACTGAAGCTTTCTTT
CASSLIRGQGASTEAFF
>15|TRBJ2-5|NA|NA|TRBV18
TGTGCCAGCTCACTTCAGCGCGGGACAGAAGAGACCCAGTACTTC
CASSLQRGTEETQYF
>11|TRBJ1-2|NA|NA|TRBV29-1
TGCAGCGATGAGGTTGGGCAATTCGAATCCTTC
CSDEVGQFESF
>16|TRBJ2-3|NA|TRBD2|TRBV5-1
TGCGCCAGCAGCCCCGCTCTAGCGGGAGGGGAAGATACGCAGTATTTT
CASSPALAGGEDTQYF
>16|TRBJ2-1|NA|TRBD2|TRBV5-4
TGTGCCAGCAGCTTAGCCCTAGCGGGAGCCAGCAATGAGCAGTTCTTC
CASSLALAGASNEQFF
>15|TRBJ1-2|NA|NA|TRBV19
TGTGCCAGTAGTATAGCCCCCGACAGACGGAGTGGCTACACCTTC
CASSIAPDRRSGYTF
>14|TRBJ1-2|NA|NA|TRBV7-2
TGTGCCAGCAGCCTGAGGGAGGGCCCTTATGGCTACACCTTC
CASSLREGPYGYTF
>14|TRBJ1-1|NA|NA|TRBV19
TGTGCCAGTAGTATAGAACGAGGGAGGACTGAAGCTTTCTTT
CASSIERGRTEAFF
>15|TRBJ1-3|medium-sized|TRBD1|TRBV5-1
TGCGCCAGCAGCTCGTGGACAGGGATTGGAAACACCATATATTTT
CASSSWTGIGNTIYF
>15|TRBJ2-7|few|NA|TRBV15
TGTGCCACCAGCAGAGATCACTACCGGGAGTACGAGCAGTACTTC
CATSRDHYREYEQYF
>13|TRBJ1-4|once|NA|TRBV19
TGTGCCAGTAGAGCTTTAGCTAATGAAAAACTGTTTTTT
CASRALANEKLFF
>12|TRBJ2-5|NA|NA|TRBV12-3/TRBV12-4
TGTGCCAGCAGCAGGGGACTACAGACCCAGTACTTC
CASSRGLQTQYF
>16|TRBJ1-3|NA|NA|TRBV7-8
TGTGCCAGCAGCTTAGCGCAAGGGGGCTCTGGAAACACCATATATTTT
CASSLAQGGSGNTIYF
>15|TRBJ1-5|NA|NA|TRBV6-2/TRBV6-3
TGTGCCAGCAGTTACGGGGGGGCAGGCAATCAGCCCCAGCATTTT
CASSYGGAGNQPQHF
>17|TRBJ1-2|NA|TRBD1|TRBV10-3
TGTGCCATCAGTGACCCGCGGCAGGGGGCAAGAGACTATGGCTACACCTTC
CAISDPRQGARDYGYTF
>16|TRBJ2-3|NA|TRBD2|TRBV11-1
TGTGCCAGCAGCCCAGCTAGCGGGGGGGGGCCAGATACGCAGTATTTT
CASSPASGGGPDTQYF
>15|TRBJ1-2|NA|TRBD1|TRBV13
TGTGCCAGCAGCTTAGGCCGACAGGGAATGGATGGCTACACCTTC
CASSLGRQGMDGYTF
>14|TRBJ1-2|NA|TRBD1|TRBV5-1
TGCGCCAGCAGCGTTACAGGGGGCAGCTATGGCTACACCTTC
CASSVTGGSYGYTF
>14|TRBJ1-2|NA|NA|TRBV19
TGTGCCAGTAGGCGAACAGGGTACGGCGATGGCTACACCTTC
CASRRTGYGDGYTF
>14|TRBJ1-2|NA|NA|TRBV7-8
TGTGCCAGCAGCCTGGGACTGGGAAACTATGGCTACACCTTC
CASSLGLGNYGYTF
>16|TRBJ1-6|NA|TRBD1|TRBV6-1
TGTGCCAGCAGTGAATATCCCGGGACAGGGGGTTCACCCCTCCACTTT
CASSEYPGTGGSPLHF
>18|TRBJ2-5|NA|TRBD2|TRBV6-1
TGTGCCAGCAGTGAAGGCCTAACTAGCGGGATCTCAGGGGAGACCCAGTACTTC
CASSEGLTSGISGETQYF
>13|TRBJ2-7|NA|TRBD1|TRBV29-1
TGCAGCGTAACCGGACAGGGCCTCGACGAGCAGTACTTC
CSVTGQGLDEQYF